The TCR beta chain under discussion was sequenced for a study of identical twins. TCRdb redid the calling of the 5' RACE reads with MiXCR, one entry per CDR3 protein. The sample contains approximately 500,000 distinct CDR3 sequences, 24% of which appear only once. The CDR3 has 20 residues. This same sample was also part of a study on T cells expressing NK-cell markers. From that study: Sorted CD3+CD56-NKG2C+, CD3+CD56+NKG2C+ and CD3+CD56+NKG2C- T cells supplied the TCR beta repertoires. Seven HCMV-seropositive donors and one seronegative donor made up the eight sequenced donors.

The TCR originated in a woman under 30 in good health. The chain carries TRBV21-1 and TRBJ2-7; the table's TRBD2 call for D was not verified on the DNA. TRBV21-1 is a known pseudogene. Sequenced input: CD4+ T cells sorted from blood. The DNA for the CDR3 is TGTGCCAGCTACCATCGAACTAGCGGGGGGCCTCAACTTGATTCCTACGAGCAGTACTTC. Encoded protein: CASYHRTSGGPQLDSYEQYF.